This T cell receptor beta chain was captured in a study of CD8 T cells in ankylosing spondylitis. Study-wide points: Significantly higher representation of disease-linked clones was reported for matched ankylosing spondylitis synovial fluid. Reactive arthritis synovial fluid and blood previously showed some of these motif variants. Clones that were linked to disease were CD8+ and were relatively rare in peripheral blood. A motif in TCR beta, a set of under ten highly homologous variants, appeared characteristic of ankylosing spondylitis blood.

Germline V gives CDR1 SGHKS, CDR2 YYEKEE (reference sequence). The CDR3 extends over 16 amino acids. Trimming removed 4 bases from V and 5 bases from J; junction bases left unmatched: 11. TCR beta libraries were made by quantitative 5'-RACE with molecular barcodes. One entry per CDR3 protein, called by TCRdb with MiXCR from the 5' RACE reads. This sample has roughly 700,000 distinct CDR3 sequences, with around 20% found just once. Notes on this clonotype: The antigen remains undetermined.

The receptor's source is a male donor with ankylosing spondylitis. Sequencing was performed on blood, either unsorted or a sorted T cell fraction (not recorded which). The chain couples TRBV5-5 to TRBJ2-3, with TRBD2 identical over 9 bases. The CDR3 nucleotides read TGTGCCAGCAGCCCATACGGGGGCGGGGGGGGAGATACGCAGTATTTT. Its protein is CASSPYGGGGGDTQYF.